Included here is one T cell receptor beta chain sequence, with context. Its antigen is still unknown. Germline values: CDR1 MNHEY, CDR2 SMNVEV (reference sequence). The CDR3 has 14 residues. V dropped 6 bases and J dropped 2; count of bases not matched to a gene: 4. The sample originates from a study of cytomegalovirus exposure and HLA in healthy donors. Study-level information: Later, an analysis reported that the approximately 120 validation repertoires had used the same platform as the roughly 650 first-cohort repertoires. Broader study findings: Altogether, 160 or so TCR beta chains were recorded as cytomegalovirus-associated.

Profiled with immunoSEQ multiplex PCR; TCRdb holds only in-frame clones, not every one. The sample includes some 110,000 clones, 88% of them seen just once. The V and J genes are TRBV27 and TRBJ2-3; TRBD2 matches 8 bases. The TCR comes from a man younger than 35 in good health and CMV-seronegative. Sequencing input: PBMCs. The CDR3 DNA follows: TGTGCCAGCAGGCGGGAGGACTACACAGATACGCAGTATTTT. This gives the protein CASRREDYTDTQYF.